Below are 23 T cell receptor beta chains sequenced from a single sample in a study of blood T cell repertoires in COVID-19. Here immunoSEQ multiplex PCR was the method, and the copy in TCRdb shows in-frame clones only, minus some. This table holds 150,000 to 200,000 clones, roughly 82% found once. The sequenced sample consisted of PBMCs or T cells enriched from blood (not recorded which). The receptors shown here come from a woman aged 25 to 39 who had recovered from COVID-19.

The rearrangement links TRBV7-2 to TRBJ2-7; the match to TRBD2 covers 7 bases. Germline assignment: CDR1 SGHTA and CDR2 FQGNSA. The CDR3 extends over 18 amino acids. V lost 1 base to trimming and J lost 2 bases; unmatched junction nucleotides: 14. DNA for the CDR3: TGTGCCAGCAGCTTAGACCCGTCCCTAGCGGTCCAAACCTACGAGCAGTACTTC. This gives the protein CASSLDPSLAVQTYEQYF. The variable domain in full, with the rest retrieved from reference TRBV7-2 and TRBJ2-7, is GAGVSQSPSNKVTEKGKDVELRCDPISGHTALYWYRQSLGQGLEFLIYFQGNSAPDKSGLPSDRFSAERTGGSVSTLTIQRTQQEDSAVYLCASSLDPSLAVQTYEQYFGPGTRLTVT.

This rearrangement joins TRBV29-1 to TRBJ1-1; D not resolved. Trimming removed 0 bases at V and 3 bases at J, with 8 bases between. Germline lookup yields CDR1 SQVTM and CDR2 ANQGSEA. The CDR3 loop spans 13 amino acids. This chain's CDR3 is CSVEDSPDTEAFF. The CDR3 region has the DNA TGCAGCGTTGAAGATTCCCCGGACACTGAAGCTTTCTTT.

Here the CDR3 DNA reads TGTGCCAGTAGTATGACCCCATCGGGCTCCTACGAGCAGTACTTC. Its translation: CASSMTPSGSYEQYF. The rearrangement uses TRBV19 and TRBJ2-7; D remains ambiguous. The CDR3 totals 15 residues. Trimming cost V 3 bases and J 0 bases, with 12 bases left between them. Germline lookup yields CDR1 LNHDA and CDR2 SQIVND (reference sequence).

This clone appeared once. The V gene is TRBV5-1, the J gene TRBJ1-5, with 10 bases fitting TRBD1. The trim removed 4 bases at V and 3 bases at J, leaving 4 bases unmatched. CDR1 is SGHRS, CDR2 YFSETQ, per germline. The CDR3 covers 15 residues. DNA of the CDR3: TGCGCCAGCAGCCAAGGGACAGGGGTCAATCAGCCCCAGCATTTT. It codes for CASSQGTGVNQPQHF.

The chain has TRBV3-1 (or the pseudogene TRBV3-2) and TRBJ2-5, with D perhaps TRBD2 (5 bases). The CDR3 contains 11 residues. Trimming took off 0 bases at V and 10 bases at J, with 6 bases between the two ends. The germline V gene encodes CDR1 LGHDT and CDR2 YNNKEL (reference sequence). CDR3 residues: CASSQDSVQYF. As DNA, the CDR3 is TGTGCCAGCAGCCAAGATAGCGTCCAGTACTTC.

The J gene is TRBJ2-7, the V gene TRBV7-9; tentative D call: TRBD1 (6 bases). The CDR3 has 12 amino acids. Germline V gene sequence: CDR1 SEHNR, CDR2 FQNEAQ (reference sequence). Trimming took 5 bases from V and 5 from J, leaving 10 bases between them. The CDR3 is CASSHRVHEQYF. The CDR3 region has the DNA TGTGCCAGCAGCCACAGGGTTCACGAGCAGTACTTC.

The chain combines TRBV24-1 with TRBJ2-1, with 7 bases fitting TRBD2. After removal of 9 bases from V and 1 base from J, the junction contained 2 bases not matched to a gene. The CDR3 loop spans 13 amino acids. The germline V gene encodes CDR1 KGHDR and CDR2 SFDVKD. The CDR3 region has the DNA TGTGCCACCGGGGAGGGGTCCTACAATGAGCAGTTCTTC. Translating gives CATGEGSYNEQFF.

The rearrangement links TRBV5-1 to TRBJ2-7, with a possible D match to TRBD1 (5 bases). With 4 bases removed from V and 4 bases from J, the gap between germline ends came to 9 bases. Germline-derived CDR1 and CDR2 are SGHRS and YFSETQ. The CDR3 is made up of 12 amino acids. CDR3 coding DNA: TGCGCCAGCAGCACTACAGGATACGAGCAGTACTTC. This encodes CASSTTGYEQYF.

The chain employs TRBV6-5 and TRBJ2-7; D gene uncertain. Germline values: CDR1 MNHEY, CDR2 SVGAGI. V lost 0 bases and J 3 bases, leaving 12 bases between the germline ends. The CDR3 totals 15 residues. CDR3 bases: TGTGCCAGCAGTTACTCGCCAGGAATATACTACGAGCAGTACTTC. It codes for CASSYSPGIYYEQYF.

The CDR3 region is CAWSVPGISGNTIYF. The CDR3 coding sequence is TGTGCCTGGAGTGTCCCCGGGATCTCTGGAAACACCATATATTTT. The chain joins TRBV30 to TRBJ1-3; no reliable D call. CDR3 length: 15 amino acids. Germline V gene lookup returns CDR1 GTSNPN and CDR2 SVGIG (reference sequence). With 0 bases removed from V and 0 bases from J, the gap between germline ends came to 9 bases.

The chain combines TRBV9 with TRBJ1-5, with 7 bases fitting TRBD1. Germline CDR1 is SGDLS and CDR2 is YYNGEE. Trimming at V came to 3 bases and at J to 4 bases, leaving 7 bases not matched to a gene. CDR3 size: 15 residues. CDR3 sequence reads: CASSDRDSDNQPQHF. The CDR3 nucleotides read TGTGCCAGCAGCGACCGGGACAGCGATAATCAGCCCCAGCATTTT. Filled out from reference TRBV9 and TRBJ1-5, the complete variable domain reads DSGVTQTPKHLITATGQRVTLRCSPRSGDLSVYWYQQSLDQGLQFLIQYYNGEERAKGNILERFSAQQFPDLHSELNLSSLELGDSALYFCASSDRDSDNQPQHFGDGTRLSIL.

Details on this clone: A read error may account for a junction end that differs from germline. The rearrangement uses TRBV5-1 and TRBJ1-2; no definite D call. The CDR3 length is 14 residues. Per the germline V gene, CDR1 is SGHRS and CDR2 is YFSETQ. DNA for the CDR3: TGCGCCAGCAGATTGGTAGTACAGAACTATGGCTACACCTTC. This encodes CASRLVVQNYGYTF.

The CDR3 is CASKVRAENSPLHF. CDR3 coding DNA: TGTGCCAGCAAAGTCAGGGCAGAGAATTCACCCCTCCACTTT. The chain links TRBV27 to TRBJ1-6; TRBD1 is a possible D gene (5 bases). V was clipped by 7 bases and J by 7 bases, with 14 bases between them. Germline V gene lookup returns CDR1 MNHEY and CDR2 SMNVEV (reference sequence). CDR3 length: 14 residues.

The chain joins TRBV9 to TRBJ2-3; TRBD2 matches at 7 bases. This CDR3 region has 14 residues. Germline trimming cut 4 bases from V and 1 base from J; bases unmatched to any gene: 3. In germline, CDR1 is SGDLS, CDR2 YYNGEE. CDR3 nucleotides: TGTGCCAGCAGCACTCGGGGGGGCACAGATACGCAGTATTTT. Encoded protein: CASSTRGGTDTQYF. Variable domain in full (rest from reference TRBV9 and TRBJ2-3): DSGVTQTPKHLITATGQRVTLRCSPRSGDLSVYWYQQSLDQGLQFLIQYYNGEERAKGNILERFSAQQFPDLHSELNLSSLELGDSALYFCASSTRGGTDTQYFGPGTRLTVL.

This chain links TRBV4-1 with TRBJ2-7; 8 nucleotides match TRBD2. This CDR3 comprises 17 residues. The ends lost 0 bases at V and 6 bases at J; junction bases unmatched: 13. Germline CDR1 reads MGHRA; CDR2 reads YSYEKL. In DNA form, the CDR3 reads TGCGCCAGCAGCCAAGATCTAGGGAGACTAGCGACGACCGAGCAGTACTTC. The encoded protein is CASSQDLGRLATTEQYF.

This clone was counted between two and nine times. The chain employs TRBV18 and TRBJ1-5; D gene ambiguous. The germline V gene has CDR1 KGHSH and CDR2 LQKENI. The ends were cut back, 2 bases at V and 4 bases at J, with 6 bases in the middle. The CDR3 length is 13 residues. The CDR3 region is CASSPEWNQPQHF. CDR3 nucleotide sequence: TGTGCCAGCTCACCAGAGTGGAATCAGCCCCAGCATTTT.

This chain links TRBV19 with TRBJ2-1; D gene uncertain. Germline V CDR1 and CDR2: LNHDA, SQIVND (reference sequence). The V and J ends lost 3 bases and 8 bases respectively, with 8 bases between them. This CDR3 is built from 12 residues. For the CDR3, the DNA is TGTGCCAGTAGTATGCGGTACGATGAGCAGTTCTTC. Translating gives CASSMRYDEQFF.

This clone came up once. V and J are TRBV28 and TRBJ1-2, with 8 bases matching TRBD1. J lost 5 bases, V lost 3 bases, and 5 bases had no gene match. This CDR3 has 14 amino acids. Germline lookup yields CDR1 MDHEN and CDR2 SYDVKM. The CDR3 loop reads CASSFGQGRYGYTF. CDR3 sequence (DNA): TGTGCCAGCAGTTTCGGACAGGGTCGATATGGCTACACCTTC.

This chain joins TRBV12-3 or TRBV12-4 and TRBJ2-7; a weak D match, TRBD2 (5 bases). V dropped 6 bases and J dropped 4 bases, with 13 bases sitting between them. The CDR3 is made up of 13 amino acids. This CDR3 reads CASSRAEGYEQYF. The CDR3 DNA is TGTGCCAGCAGCCGCGCCGAGGGATACGAGCAGTACTTC.

This clone was counted a single time. The genes are TRBV19 and TRBJ2-5; weak D call: TRBD2 (7 bases). This CDR3 has 16 amino acids. Trimming left V 6 bases short and J 4 bases short, with 21 bases between. CDR1 is LNHDA and CDR2 is SQIVND in the germline V gene (reference sequence). CDR3 in amino acids: CASSLQGWGRGETQYF. CDR3 in DNA: TGTGCCAGTAGCCTACAGGGATGGGGGAGGGGAGAGACCCAGTACTTC.

The chain joins TRBV9 to TRBJ1-2, with D possibly being TRBD1 (6 bases). Between the trimmed V and J ends, which lost 0 bases and 8 bases, there was a span of 20 bases. There are 16 residues in the CDR3. The V gene's germline CDR1 is SGDLS and CDR2 YYNGEE. The CDR3 region has the DNA TGTGCCAGCAGCGTAGCTACAGGACAGCCAGGAGAAGGCTACACCTTC. This gives the protein CASSVATGQPGEGYTF.

V is TRBV7-9 and J is TRBJ2-7; D remains unclear. V was cut by 4 bases and J by 3 bases, with 19 bases left in between. The CDR3 is made up of 16 amino acids. Germline V gene lookup returns CDR1 SEHNR and CDR2 FQNEAQ (reference sequence). The CDR3, as DNA: TGTGCCAGCAGCTCTAGTCGATCCCCCTTGGACTACGAGCAGTACTTC. It yields the protein CASSSSRSPLDYEQYF.

V is TRBV11-2 and J is TRBJ2-7, with 8 positions matching TRBD1. CDR3 size: 17 residues. Germline lookup yields CDR1 SGHAT and CDR2 FQNNGV. With V trimmed by 4 bases and J by 7 bases, 18 bases remained unmatched. The DNA for the CDR3 is TGTGCCAGCAGCTCCAAGGGAGCCGGGACAGGTGCGTCTGAGCAGTACTTC. Protein: CASSSKGAGTGASEQYF.